Listed here are 16 T cell receptor beta chains from one sample, sequenced in a study of blood T cell repertoires in COVID-19. Clones were read by immunoSEQ multiplex PCR, and TCRdb kept only the in-frame ones, dropping some. The sample comprises 150,000 or so clones, 70% to 90% of which are singletons, and over 0.85% rests with the top ten. The specimen was peripheral blood. These receptors were collected from a man aged 18-30 years with acute or convalescent COVID-19.

The J gene is TRBJ1-3, the V gene TRBV9; D is perhaps TRBD1 (6 bases). V lost 4 bases and J 4 bases, leaving 18 bases between the germline ends. The CDR3 contains 16 residues. The germline CDR1 and CDR2 sequences are SGDLS and YYNGEE. CDR3 sequence (DNA): TGTGCCAGCAGCCCCCAGACAGGCACGAGGGGAAACACCATATATTTT. Translating gives CASSPQTGTRGNTIYF.

The genes are TRBV30 and TRBJ2-6, with D tentatively TRBD2 (6 bases). This CDR3 has 21 residues. V was pared by 0 bases and J by 0 bases, with 24 bases between. Germline V gene sequence: CDR1 GTSNPN, CDR2 SVGIG (reference sequence). The CDR3 here is CAWSVEYVWDSSSSGANVLTF. Here the CDR3 DNA reads TGTGCCTGGAGTGTAGAATACGTATGGGACTCCTCCTCCTCTGGGGCCAACGTCCTGACTTTC.

In its sample, this clone was seen once. J is TRBJ2-2 and V is TRBV4-1, with 12 positions matching TRBD2. J was trimmed by 6 bases and V by 2 bases; bases with no gene match: 7. In germline, CDR1 is MGHRA, CDR2 YSYEKL. The CDR3 totals 17 residues. The CDR3 spells CASSQRRLAGEAGELFF. The CDR3 DNA reads as TGCGCCAGCAGCCAACGGAGACTAGCGGGGGAGGCCGGGGAGCTGTTTTTT.

The rearrangement joins TRBV27 to TRBJ1-2; D is undetermined. The CDR3 covers 13 residues. The germline V gene encodes CDR1 MNHEY and CDR2 SMNVEV (reference sequence). Trimming took off 3 bases at V and 0 bases at J, with 5 bases between the two ends. CDR3 in amino acids: CASSLQSNYGYTF. The CDR3, as DNA: TGTGCCAGCAGTTTGCAGTCTAACTATGGCTACACCTTC.

The chain combines TRBV7-8 with TRBJ1-3; 8 nucleotides align to TRBD1. The CDR3 is 15 residues long. V shed 6 bases and J 1 base; nucleotides not matched to a gene: 5. Germline V lookup: CDR1 SGHVS, CDR2 FQNEAQ. The CDR3 nucleotides read TGTGCCAGCAGTAATACAGGGGGTTCTGGAAACACCATATATTTT. Protein product: CASSNTGGSGNTIYF.

The sample holds one count of this clone. This chain joins TRBV9 and TRBJ1-1, with 7 bases that match TRBD1. Germline lookup yields CDR1 SGDLS and CDR2 YYNGEE. V lost 2 bases to trimming and J lost 3 bases; unmatched junction nucleotides: 1. The CDR3 length is 13 residues. CDR3 loop: CASSVTGYTEAFF. As DNA, the CDR3 is TGTGCCAGCAGCGTGACAGGGTACACTGAAGCTTTCTTT.

This rearrangement joins TRBV19 to TRBJ1-2, with 10 bases aligning to TRBD1. J lost 2 bases, V lost 8 bases, and 2 bases had no gene match. Germline loops: CDR1 LNHDA, CDR2 SQIVND (reference sequence). This CDR3 has 13 amino acids. The CDR3 bases are TGTGCCAGTGGGGACAGGGGCAACTATGGCTACACCTTC. This encodes CASGDRGNYGYTF.

The chain combines TRBV30 with TRBJ2-7, with a possible D match to TRBD1 (6 bases). Trimming took off 7 bases at V and 2 bases at J, with 15 bases between the two ends. Per germline, CDR1 GTSNPN and CDR2 SVGIG (reference sequence). The CDR3 is made up of 13 amino acids. DNA of the CDR3: TGTGCCTCCAGGGGTAAGGGGACCTACGAGCAGTACGTC. Its protein product is CASRGKGTYEQYV.

The chain has TRBV5-1 and TRBJ1-1; D might be TRBD1 (6 bases). CDR3 length: 18 amino acids. Per germline, CDR1 SGHRS and CDR2 YFSETQ. The V end lost 1 base, the J end lost 4 bases, and 23 bases lay between the germline ends. CDR3 protein: CASSLPLIQGEGITEAFF. The CDR3 nucleotides read TGCGCCAGCAGCTTGCCTCTTATACAGGGTGAAGGGATCACTGAAGCTTTCTTT.

This rearrangement joins TRBV4-1 to TRBJ1-4; D gene uncertain. Germline CDR1 reads MGHRA; CDR2 reads YSYEKL. V gave up 1 base and J gave up 8 bases, with 20 bases separating them. This CDR3 comprises 17 residues. The CDR3 coding sequence is TGCGCCAGCAGCCAAGGTGGGCGGGGAGGGATTCTAGAAAAACTGTTTTTT. Translating gives CASSQGGRGGILEKLFF.

The chain is built from TRBV11-2 and TRBJ1-4, with 10 bases identical to TRBD1. The CDR3 has 15 residues. Germline loops: CDR1 SGHAT, CDR2 FQNNGV. Trimming took 1 base from V and 7 from J; bases not matched to a gene: 3. The chain's CDR3 is CASSLVTGGSEKLFF. CDR3 nucleotides: TGTGCCAGCAGCTTAGTGACAGGGGGCAGTGAAAAACTGTTTTTT.

The chain combines TRBV7-3 with TRBJ2-1, with 7 bases matching TRBD1. The CDR3 consists of 13 residues. Germline values: CDR1 SGHTA, CDR2 FQGTGA. J lost 10 bases, V lost 1 base, and 4 bases had no gene match. Here the CDR3 DNA reads TGTGCCAGCAGCTTAATGCCGGACAGGGAGCAGTTCTTC. This gives the protein CASSLMPDREQFF.

Only one count was recorded for this clone. The chain recombines TRBV6-5 with TRBJ1-4; D perhaps matches TRBD1 (6 bases). Germline values: CDR1 MNHEY, CDR2 SVGAGI. CDR3 length: 14 residues. The V gene lost 6 bases and the J gene lost 7 bases, with 15 bases spanning the gap. This CDR3 reads CASRPRARGEKLFF. CDR3 nucleotide sequence: TGTGCCAGCAGACCCAGGGCCAGGGGTGAAAAACTGTTTTTT.

This rearrangement joins TRBV7-9 to TRBJ1-1; the D is unclear. CDR3 length: 13 amino acids. The germline gives CDR1 SEHNR, CDR2 FQNEAQ (reference sequence). Trimming took off 4 bases at V and 7 bases at J, with 13 bases between the two ends. CDR3 loop: CASSSRPGGEAFF. Here the CDR3 DNA reads TGTGCCAGCAGCTCTCGGCCTGGAGGTGAAGCTTTCTTT.

This chain uses TRBV9 with TRBJ1-3; D gene uncertain. This CDR3 spans 14 amino acids. Looked up from germline, CDR1 is SGDLS and CDR2 is YYNGEE. V lost 5 bases to trimming and J lost 2 bases, with 11 bases between them. The chain's CDR3 is CASSNGIAGNTIYF. The CDR3, as DNA: TGTGCCAGCAGTAACGGTATTGCTGGAAACACCATATATTTT.

The chain links TRBV7-2 to TRBJ2-4; D remains unclear. The ends were cut back, 1 base at V and 9 bases at J, with 13 bases in the middle. The CDR3 is made up of 14 amino acids. The germline V gene has CDR1 SGHTA and CDR2 FQGNSA. CDR3 DNA sequence: TGTGCCAGCAGCTTAGGGCTAGAAGTAAGCATTCAGTACTTC. This sequence encodes CASSLGLEVSIQYF.